Listed below are T cell receptor beta chains from one sample, sequenced in a study of cytomegalovirus exposure and HLA in healthy donors. Some clones are missing from TCRdb's copy, which holds only in-frame ones; the method was immunoSEQ multiplex PCR. The sample yields some 320,000 clones, around 90% seen once. The sample taken for sequencing was PBMCs. The receptor source for this set is a woman aged 25 to 39 in good health and CMV-seropositive. Both conserved end residues are part of each CDR3. A D gene is named only where the DNA matches it firmly. The size of a clone is reported for some rows only, either as once, few or many, or as a class for expanded clones.

v_call: TRBV5-1; d_call: .; clone_size: once; j_call: TRBJ2-7; cdr3_aa: CASSVSGLPTYEQYF; cdr3_nt: TGCGCCAGCAGCGTTTCGGGGTTGCCAACCTACGAGCAGTACTTC
v_call: TRBV6-1; d_call: TRBD2; clone_size: .; j_call: TRBJ2-3; cdr3_aa: CASSLTSGSVDTQYF; cdr3_nt: TGTGCCAGCAGTCTGACTAGCGGGAGTGTAGATACGCAGTATTTT
v_call: TRBV9; d_call: .; clone_size: .; j_call: TRBJ1-3; cdr3_aa: CASSVHDSGNTIYF; cdr3_nt: TGTGCCAGCAGCGTTCACGACTCTGGAAACACCATATATTTT
v_call: TRBV9; d_call: TRBD2; clone_size: .; j_call: TRBJ2-7; cdr3_aa: CASSISGNAYEQYF; cdr3_nt: TGTGCCAGCAGCATTAGCGGGAATGCCTACGAGCAGTACTTC
v_call: TRBV4-2; d_call: .; clone_size: .; j_call: TRBJ2-5; cdr3_aa: CASSQEVGQAFRETQYF; cdr3_nt: TGTGCCAGCAGCCAAGAGGTAGGGCAGGCCTTCCGAGAGACCCAGTACTTC
v_call: TRBV9; d_call: TRBD1; clone_size: .; j_call: TRBJ2-2; cdr3_aa: CASSLQGAPTGELFF; cdr3_nt: TGTGCCAGCAGCCTCCAGGGGGCCCCCACCGGGGAGCTGTTTTTT
v_call: TRBV19; d_call: .; clone_size: .; j_call: TRBJ1-2; cdr3_aa: CASSISGSDYGYTF; cdr3_nt: TGTGCCAGTAGTATAAGTGGGTCCGACTATGGCTACACCTTC
v_call: TRBV20-1; d_call: .; clone_size: .; j_call: TRBJ1-1; cdr3_aa: CSGYGEEAFF; cdr3_nt: TGCAGCGGCTACGGGGAGGAAGCTTTCTTT
v_call: TRBV28; d_call: .; clone_size: few; j_call: TRBJ1-5; cdr3_aa: CASSFLSTGNQPQHF; cdr3_nt: TGTGCCAGCAGTTTTCTTTCGACGGGAAATCAGCCCCAGCATTTT
v_call: TRBV5-6; d_call: .; clone_size: .; j_call: TRBJ1-2; cdr3_aa: CASSLDSYGYTF; cdr3_nt: TGTGCCAGCAGCTTGGATAGCTATGGCTACACCTTC
v_call: TRBV27; d_call: .; clone_size: .; j_call: TRBJ2-7; cdr3_aa: CASSLSLLGIYEQYF; cdr3_nt: TGTGCCAGCAGTTTATCTTTATTGGGGATCTACGAGCAGTACTTC
v_call: TRBV7-3; d_call: TRBD2; clone_size: .; j_call: TRBJ2-1; cdr3_aa: CASSYGLASNNEQFF; cdr3_nt: TGTGCCAGCAGCTACGGACTAGCGAGTAACAATGAGCAGTTCTTC
v_call: TRBV23-1; d_call: .; clone_size: .; j_call: TRBJ2-5; cdr3_aa: CASSVRVDRNQETQYF; cdr3_nt: TGCGCCAGCAGTGTTCGAGTGGACCGTAACCAAGAGACCCAGTACTTC
v_call: TRBV29-1; d_call: .; clone_size: once; j_call: TRBJ1-1; cdr3_aa: CSATRTSNTEAFF; cdr3_nt: TGCAGCGCTACAAGGACCTCGAACACTGAAGCTTTCTTT
v_call: TRBV7-3; d_call: .; clone_size: .; j_call: TRBJ2-3; cdr3_aa: CASSLTGARDTQYF; cdr3_nt: TGTGCCAGCAGCTTAACGGGAGCGCGGGATACGCAGTATTTT
v_call: TRBV27; d_call: .; clone_size: .; j_call: TRBJ2-7; cdr3_aa: CASSWNRDSYEQYF; cdr3_nt: TGTGCCAGCAGTTGGAATAGGGACTCCTACGAGCAGTACTTC
v_call: TRBV27; d_call: TRBD1; clone_size: .; j_call: TRBJ2-1; cdr3_aa: CASSSGTGGDNEQFF; cdr3_nt: TGTGCCAGCAGTTCCGGGACAGGGGGGGACAATGAGCAGTTCTTC
v_call: TRBV10-3; d_call: .; clone_size: .; j_call: TRBJ2-7; cdr3_aa: CAISEKGGFSGQYF; cdr3_nt: TGTGCCATCAGTGAAAAGGGGGGATTTAGTGGTCAGTACTTC
v_call: TRBV19; d_call: .; clone_size: .; j_call: TRBJ2-7; cdr3_aa: CASSGRTRGSYEQYF; cdr3_nt: TGTGCCAGTAGTGGGAGGACAAGGGGCTCCTACGAGCAGTACTTC
v_call: TRBV30; d_call: .; clone_size: .; j_call: TRBJ1-1; cdr3_aa: CAWSNTEAFF; cdr3_nt: TGTGCCTGGAGTAACACTGAAGCTTTCTTT
v_call: TRBV4-1; d_call: .; clone_size: .; j_call: TRBJ2-7; cdr3_aa: CASSQDKGSTYEQYF; cdr3_nt: TGCGCCAGCAGCCAAGATAAGGGTTCGACCTACGAGCAGTACTTC
v_call: TRBV27; d_call: .; clone_size: .; j_call: TRBJ1-4; cdr3_aa: CASSETEPYEKLFF; cdr3_nt: TGTGCCAGCAGCGAGACAGAGCCATATGAAAAACTGTTTTTT
v_call: TRBV28; d_call: TRBD2; clone_size: .; j_call: TRBJ2-1; cdr3_aa: CASSPLGGLAGYNEQFF; cdr3_nt: TGTGCCAGCAGTCCCCTAGGGGGACTAGCGGGATACAATGAGCAGTTCTTC
v_call: TRBV2; d_call: TRBD1; clone_size: .; j_call: TRBJ1-1; cdr3_aa: CARTKGQAQLMNTEAFF; cdr3_nt: TGTGCCAGGACTAAGGGACAGGCACAACTAATGAACACTGAAGCTTTCTTT
v_call: TRBV7-6; d_call: .; clone_size: .; j_call: TRBJ1-1; cdr3_aa: CASSSGQPGGRTEAFF; cdr3_nt: TGTGCCAGCAGCTCCGGACAGCCCGGAGGGCGCACTGAAGCTTTCTTT
v_call: TRBV5-6; d_call: .; clone_size: .; j_call: TRBJ1-5; cdr3_aa: CASSLTGYSNQPQHF; cdr3_nt: TGTGCCAGCAGCTTGACAGGGTATAGCAATCAGCCCCAGCATTTT
v_call: TRBV27; d_call: TRBD1; clone_size: .; j_call: TRBJ1-1; cdr3_aa: CASSAIPGTGRTEAFF; cdr3_nt: TGTGCCAGCAGTGCGATCCCCGGGACAGGTAGAACTGAAGCTTTCTTT
v_call: TRBV9; d_call: .; clone_size: .; j_call: TRBJ1-4; cdr3_aa: CASSVGRNDEKLFF; cdr3_nt: TGTGCCAGCAGCGTAGGACGTAACGATGAAAAACTGTTTTTT
v_call: TRBV5-1; d_call: .; clone_size: once; j_call: TRBJ1-6; cdr3_aa: CASSLVGQASSYNSPLHF; cdr3_nt: TGCGCCAGCAGCTTGGTAGGGCAGGCCAGCTCCTATAATTCACCCCTCCACTTT
v_call: TRBV14; d_call: .; clone_size: once; j_call: TRBJ2-1; cdr3_aa: CASSHTSSYNEQFF; cdr3_nt: TGTGCCAGCAGCCACACGAGCTCCTACAATGAGCAGTTCTTC
v_call: TRBV7-3; d_call: TRBD1; clone_size: .; j_call: TRBJ2-2; cdr3_aa: CASSLNRGAGELFF; cdr3_nt: TGTGCCAGCAGCTTAAACAGGGGCGCCGGGGAGCTGTTTTTT
v_call: TRBV7-3; d_call: TRBD1; clone_size: .; j_call: TRBJ2-7; cdr3_aa: CASSATGAGEQYF; cdr3_nt: TGTGCCAGCAGCGCGACAGGGGCGGGGGAGCAGTACTTC
v_call: TRBV6-1; d_call: .; clone_size: .; j_call: TRBJ2-7; cdr3_aa: CASSMGTHSYEQYF; cdr3_nt: TGTGCCAGCAGTATGGGGACCCACTCCTACGAGCAGTACTTC
v_call: TRBV5-1; d_call: .; clone_size: once; j_call: TRBJ2-1; cdr3_aa: CASIGTKSHEQFF; cdr3_nt: TGCGCCAGCATCGGGACAAAATCCCATGAGCAGTTCTTC
v_call: TRBV15; d_call: .; clone_size: .; j_call: TRBJ1-5; cdr3_aa: CATSRALGELGQPQHF; cdr3_nt: TGTGCCACCAGCAGAGCTTTAGGCGAGTTAGGTCAGCCCCAGCATTTT
v_call: TRBV27; d_call: .; clone_size: once; j_call: TRBJ2-5; cdr3_aa: CASSLSGGGAWETQYF; cdr3_nt: TGTGCCAGCAGTTTATCGGGTGGGGGGGCCTGGGAGACCCAGTACTTC
v_call: TRBV5-1; d_call: .; clone_size: .; j_call: TRBJ2-7; cdr3_aa: CASRDDRPYEQYF; cdr3_nt: TGCGCCAGCAGGGACGACAGGCCGTACGAGCAGTACTTC
v_call: TRBV5-1; d_call: .; clone_size: .; j_call: TRBJ2-7; cdr3_aa: CASSWTTRERSPGATSYEQYF; cdr3_nt: TGCGCCAGCAGCTGGACTACCAGGGAACGGAGCCCCGGAGCCACGTCCTACGAGCAGTACTTC
v_call: TRBV7-9; d_call: .; clone_size: .; j_call: TRBJ2-7; cdr3_aa: CASSLVGKPYEQYF; cdr3_nt: TGTGCCAGCAGCTTAGTGGGGAAGCCCTACGAGCAGTACTTC
v_call: TRBV11-1; d_call: .; clone_size: .; j_call: TRBJ1-6; cdr3_aa: CASGTIGANSPLHF; cdr3_nt: TGTGCCAGCGGGACGATTGGGGCTAATTCACCCCTCCACTTT
v_call: TRBV7-2; d_call: .; clone_size: .; j_call: TRBJ2-7; cdr3_aa: CASSLNRGYEQYF; cdr3_nt: TGTGCCAGCAGCCTAAATAGGGGCTACGAGCAGTACTTC
v_call: TRBV7-9; d_call: TRBD1; clone_size: .; j_call: TRBJ2-7; cdr3_aa: CASRRDSSYEQYF; cdr3_nt: TGTGCCAGCAGAAGGGACAGCTCCTACGAGCAGTACTTC
v_call: TRBV4-1; d_call: .; clone_size: .; j_call: TRBJ2-7; cdr3_aa: CASSQGQGFAYEQYF; cdr3_nt: TGCGCCAGCAGCCAAGGGCAGGGTTTCGCCTACGAGCAGTACTTC
v_call: TRBV10-3; d_call: .; clone_size: few; j_call: TRBJ2-7; cdr3_aa: CAISEGVYEQYF; cdr3_nt: TGTGCCATCAGTGAAGGGGTCTACGAGCAGTACTTC
v_call: TRBV7-9; d_call: TRBD2; clone_size: .; j_call: TRBJ2-5; cdr3_aa: CASSLGPGTTSQETQYF; cdr3_nt: TGTGCCAGCAGCTTAGGTCCTGGGACTACTTCCCAAGAGACCCAGTACTTC
v_call: TRBV11-3; d_call: TRBD2; clone_size: .; j_call: TRBJ2-3; cdr3_aa: CASSPSAGGLTDTQYF; cdr3_nt: TGTGCCAGCAGCCCCAGCGCGGGGGGGCTTACAGATACGCAGTATTTT
v_call: TRBV18; d_call: .; clone_size: .; j_call: TRBJ2-7; cdr3_aa: CASSPRSQDYEQYF; cdr3_nt: TGTGCCAGCTCACCAAGGTCACAGGACTACGAGCAGTACTTC
v_call: TRBV28; d_call: .; clone_size: .; j_call: TRBJ1-2; cdr3_aa: CASRLGGPTNYGYTF; cdr3_nt: TGTGCCAGCAGGTTGGGAGGCCCCACTAACTATGGCTACACCTTC
v_call: TRBV27; d_call: .; clone_size: once; j_call: TRBJ2-3; cdr3_aa: CASSFYPGSTDTQYF; cdr3_nt: TGTGCCAGCAGTTTTTACCCCGGGAGCACAGATACGCAGTATTTT
v_call: TRBV29-1; d_call: TRBD2; clone_size: once; j_call: TRBJ2-3; cdr3_aa: CSVDGTSGGLRTDTQYF; cdr3_nt: TGCAGCGTTGATGGGACTAGCGGGGGGCTTCGCACAGATACGCAGTATTTT
v_call: TRBV7-2; d_call: TRBD2; clone_size: .; j_call: TRBJ2-7; cdr3_aa: CASSGSGRYEQYF; cdr3_nt: TGTGCCAGCAGCGGTAGCGGGAGGTACGAGCAGTACTTC
v_call: TRBV6-5; d_call: TRBD2; clone_size: few; j_call: TRBJ2-1; cdr3_aa: CASSSLTRETNEQFF; cdr3_nt: TGTGCCAGCAGCAGCCTGACGCGGGAGACGAATGAGCAGTTCTTC
v_call: TRBV13; d_call: TRBD2; clone_size: .; j_call: TRBJ2-1; cdr3_aa: CASSSTRTSGAYNEQFF; cdr3_nt: TGTGCCAGCAGCTCTACGCGGACTAGCGGGGCCTACAATGAGCAGTTCTTC
v_call: TRBV6-1; d_call: .; clone_size: .; j_call: TRBJ2-2; cdr3_aa: CASSEGSWAVGELFF; cdr3_nt: TGTGCCAGCAGTGAAGGATCCTGGGCAGTCGGGGAGCTGTTTTTT
v_call: TRBV13; d_call: .; clone_size: .; j_call: TRBJ1-2; cdr3_aa: CASSLVRGTYGYTF; cdr3_nt: TGTGCCAGCAGCTTAGTTAGAGGGACCTATGGCTACACCTTC
v_call: TRBV7-2; d_call: TRBD2; clone_size: .; j_call: TRBJ2-7; cdr3_aa: CASSLGRGTTYEQYF; cdr3_nt: TGTGCCAGCAGCTTGGGGCGGGGGACGACCTACGAGCAGTACTTC
v_call: TRBV28; d_call: .; clone_size: .; j_call: TRBJ1-5; cdr3_aa: CASSWGPTGNSNQPQHF; cdr3_nt: TGTGCCAGCAGTTGGGGTCCGACAGGAAATAGCAATCAGCCCCAGCATTTT
v_call: TRBV7-9; d_call: TRBD2; clone_size: .; j_call: TRBJ2-2; cdr3_aa: CASSFVPGLALGELFF; cdr3_nt: TGTGCCAGCAGCTTCGTCCCGGGACTAGCTCTCGGGGAGCTGTTTTTT
v_call: TRBV18; d_call: .; clone_size: .; j_call: TRBJ2-4; cdr3_aa: CASSPDALAKNIQYF; cdr3_nt: TGTGCCAGCTCACCAGACGCCCTAGCCAAAAACATTCAGTACTTC